A selection of T cell receptor beta chains follows, all from one sample in a study of T cells in Graves' hyperthyroidism and ophthalmopathy. From the multiplex PCR reads, TCRdb called clonotypes with MiXCR, one entry per CDR3 protein. The sample has about 250,000 distinct CDR3 sequences, about 15% seen once; the top ten hold around 31%. Sample: blood. Source of these receptors: a woman aged 45-65 years with Graves' hyperthyroidism that later progressed to Graves' ophthalmopathy. CDR3s include the opening cysteine and the closing phenylalanine or tryptophan. A D gene is named only where the DNA matches it firmly. Only part of the rows carry a size: once, few, many, or a class if the clone is expanded.

J gene: TRBJ2-7; D gene: -; V gene: TRBV20-1; clone size: many; CDR3 DNA: TGCAGTGCTAGCCCGGCCAGGGGTCTTTCCTACGAGCAGTACTTC; CDR3 protein: CSASPARGLSYEQYF
J gene: TRBJ1-2; D gene: TRBD1; V gene: TRBV4-1; clone size: -; CDR3 DNA: TGCGCCAGCAGCCAAGGACAGGGACGTTTCGACTATGGCTACACCTTC; CDR3 protein: CASSQGQGRFDYGYTF
J gene: TRBJ2-7; D gene: -; V gene: TRBV5-1; clone size: many; CDR3 DNA: TGCGCCAGCAGCTTATCCAGGGTCGACGAGCAGTACTTC; CDR3 protein: CASSLSRVDEQYF
J gene: TRBJ2-4; D gene: TRBD1; V gene: TRBV20-1; clone size: -; CDR3 DNA: TGCAGTGCCGCCTCAGGGGGCAAAAACATTCAGTACTTC; CDR3 protein: CSAASGGKNIQYF
J gene: TRBJ2-5; D gene: -; V gene: TRBV7-8; clone size: many; CDR3 DNA: TGTGCCAGCAGCTGGGACTTCCCCCAAGAGACCCAGTACTTC; CDR3 protein: CASSWDFPQETQYF
J gene: TRBJ2-3; D gene: TRBD2; V gene: TRBV28; clone size: -; CDR3 DNA: TGTGCCAGCAGTTTAAATTCCCCACTAGCGGGAGGGGCCCTGGGCACAGATACGCAGTATTTT; CDR3 protein: CASSLNSPLAGGALGTDTQYF
J gene: TRBJ1-2; D gene: -; V gene: TRBV30; clone size: many; CDR3 DNA: TGTGCCTGGAGTCAGACAGCATTTGATGGCTACACCTTC; CDR3 protein: CAWSQTAFDGYTF
J gene: TRBJ1-2; D gene: TRBD1; V gene: TRBV20-1; clone size: many; CDR3 DNA: TGCAGTGCTAGAGTTAATATGTTGGGACAGGCTGGTGGCTACACCTTC; CDR3 protein: CSARVNMLGQAGGYTF
J gene: TRBJ2-3; D gene: -; V gene: TRBV7-3; clone size: many; CDR3 DNA: TGTGCCAGCAGCTTAGAAAGGGCTGATACGCAGTATTTT; CDR3 protein: CASSLERADTQYF
J gene: TRBJ1-2; D gene: TRBD1; V gene: TRBV7-9; clone size: few; CDR3 DNA: TGTGCCAGCAGCGCCGAGACAGGGGGAAGAGAGGGCTACACCTTC; CDR3 protein: CASSAETGGREGYTF
J gene: TRBJ2-2; D gene: -; V gene: TRBV20-1; clone size: many; CDR3 DNA: TGCAGTGCTAGTAATCCAGGGGTCGCGAACACCGGGGAGCTGTTTTTT; CDR3 protein: CSASNPGVANTGELFF
J gene: TRBJ2-7; D gene: TRBD2; V gene: TRBV28; clone size: many; CDR3 DNA: TGTGCCAGCAGACGTGAAACTAGCGGGCAGACCTACGAGCAGTACTTC; CDR3 protein: CASRRETSGQTYEQYF
J gene: TRBJ2-1; D gene: -; V gene: TRBV7-9; clone size: many; CDR3 DNA: TGTGCCAGCAGCAGAGACAGGGGAGGGTTGGATGAGCAGTTCTTC; CDR3 protein: CASSRDRGGLDEQFF
J gene: TRBJ1-2; D gene: TRBD1; V gene: TRBV19; clone size: -; CDR3 DNA: TGTGCCAGTAGTAGACAGGGGGACAATGGCTACGCCTTC; CDR3 protein: CASSRQGDNGYAF
J gene: TRBJ1-1; D gene: -; V gene: TRBV7-3; clone size: many; CDR3 DNA: TGTGCCAGCAGCGTCGTGGGGGGGGGCACTGAAGCTTTCTTT; CDR3 protein: CASSVVGGGTEAFF
J gene: TRBJ2-5; D gene: TRBD2; V gene: TRBV20-1; clone size: -; CDR3 DNA: TGCAGTGCTAGAGATCGTAATGGTCCTGGGGGGGAGGCCCAGTACTTC; CDR3 protein: CSARDRNGPGGEAQYF
J gene: TRBJ2-2; D gene: -; V gene: TRBV18; clone size: many; CDR3 DNA: TGTGCCAGCTCACCGGGGCTAGCGATAGACGGGGAGCTGTTTTTT; CDR3 protein: CASSPGLAIDGELFF
J gene: TRBJ1-4; D gene: -; V gene: TRBV7-9; clone size: -; CDR3 DNA: TGCGCCAGCAGCGCGATCCCCGGATCTAATGAAAAACTGTTTTTT; CDR3 protein: CASSAIPGSNEKLFF
J gene: TRBJ2-2; D gene: -; V gene: TRBV10-3; clone size: few; CDR3 DNA: TGTGCCATCAGTGATGACTCGAACACCGGGGAGCTGTTTTTT; CDR3 protein: CAISDDSNTGELFF
J gene: TRBJ1-5; D gene: TRBD1; V gene: TRBV28; clone size: many; CDR3 DNA: TGTGCCATCGGGGGGACAGTAACTAGCAATCAGCCCCAGCATTTT; CDR3 protein: CAIGGTVTSNQPQHF
J gene: TRBJ2-7; D gene: -; V gene: TRBV20-1; clone size: few; CDR3 DNA: TGCAGTGCTCTCGTCGTAGGGAGAGCTTCCTACGAGCAGTACTTC; CDR3 protein: CSALVVGRASYEQYF
J gene: TRBJ2-7; D gene: -; V gene: TRBV5-1; clone size: -; CDR3 DNA: TGCGCCAGCAGCCTAGCCTCAACGTCATACGAGCAGTACTTC; CDR3 protein: CASSLASTSYEQYF
J gene: TRBJ2-3; D gene: TRBD2; V gene: TRBV7-3; clone size: -; CDR3 DNA: TGTGCCAGCAGCATCGGGACTAGCGCCACAGATACGCAGTATTTT; CDR3 protein: CASSIGTSATDTQYF
J gene: TRBJ2-7; D gene: -; V gene: TRBV5-1; clone size: few; CDR3 DNA: TGCGCCAGCAGCTTGGTACCGTACGAGCAGTACTTC; CDR3 protein: CASSLVPYEQYF
J gene: TRBJ2-1; D gene: -; V gene: TRBV7-9; clone size: many; CDR3 DNA: TGTGCCAGCAGCTTATCTTACGGCAATGAGCAGTTCTTC; CDR3 protein: CASSLSYGNEQFF
J gene: TRBJ1-1; D gene: TRBD1; V gene: TRBV28; clone size: many; CDR3 DNA: TGTGCCAGCAGTCTAGCGCCGGGACAGGGGGATAGGGGAGCTTTCTTT; CDR3 protein: CASSLAPGQGDRGAFF
J gene: TRBJ2-1; D gene: TRBD2; V gene: TRBV7-8; clone size: few; CDR3 DNA: TGTGCCAGCAGCTTGGACCCGACTAGCGGGAGGGGGTCCTACAATGAGCAGTTCTTC; CDR3 protein: CASSLDPTSGRGSYNEQFF
J gene: TRBJ1-5; D gene: TRBD1; V gene: TRBV24-1; clone size: many; CDR3 DNA: TGTGCCACCAGCGGGACAGGGGGCAGAAATCAGCCCCAGCATTTT; CDR3 protein: CATSGTGGRNQPQHF
J gene: TRBJ1-1; D gene: TRBD1; V gene: TRBV6-5; clone size: many; CDR3 DNA: TGTGCCAGCAGTTACGGGCCAGGGGGCGTTACCACTGAAGCTTTCTTT; CDR3 protein: CASSYGPGGVTTEAFF
J gene: TRBJ1-3; D gene: -; V gene: TRBV19; clone size: few; CDR3 DNA: TGTGCCAGTAGTATGCGGCGGGGTCGTTTCGGAAACACCATATATTTT; CDR3 protein: CASSMRRGRFGNTIYF
J gene: TRBJ2-5; D gene: TRBD1; V gene: TRBV11-3; clone size: many; CDR3 DNA: TGTGCCAGTAGTACAGGGGCCCAAGAGACCCAGTACTTC; CDR3 protein: CASSTGAQETQYF
J gene: TRBJ2-7; D gene: -; V gene: TRBV11-2; clone size: -; CDR3 DNA: TGTGCCAGCAGCGTCAGGGATAGCTCCTACGAGCAGTACTTC; CDR3 protein: CASSVRDSSYEQYF
J gene: TRBJ1-4; D gene: TRBD1; V gene: TRBV28; clone size: many; CDR3 DNA: TGTGCCAGCAGTTTCCAAGGGACAGCAGAAAAACTGTTTTTT; CDR3 protein: CASSFQGTAEKLFF
J gene: TRBJ2-7; D gene: -; V gene: TRBV12-3/TRBV12-4; clone size: many; CDR3 DNA: TGTGCCAGCATTAATCAGGGGACAGAGCAGTACTTC; CDR3 protein: CASINQGTEQYF
J gene: TRBJ2-7; D gene: -; V gene: TRBV20-1; clone size: -; CDR3 DNA: TGCAGTGCTAGTTGGGGTCAGACACCGTCCTACGAGCAGTACTTC; CDR3 protein: CSASWGQTPSYEQYF
J gene: TRBJ2-7; D gene: -; V gene: TRBV20-1; clone size: many; CDR3 DNA: TGCAGTGCTAGAGATCCCGGTCGGCCGAGCTCCTACGAGCAGTACTTC; CDR3 protein: CSARDPGRPSSYEQYF
J gene: TRBJ2-1; D gene: -; V gene: TRBV7-3; clone size: many; CDR3 DNA: TGTGCCAGCAGCTTAGCGGGTACAATCTACAATGAGCAGTTCTTC; CDR3 protein: CASSLAGTIYNEQFF
J gene: TRBJ2-1; D gene: TRBD2; V gene: TRBV28; clone size: many; CDR3 DNA: TGTGCCACCCGACTAGCGGGTCCTCTCAATGAGCAGTTCTTC; CDR3 protein: CATRLAGPLNEQFF
J gene: TRBJ2-3; D gene: TRBD1; V gene: TRBV16; clone size: few; CDR3 DNA: TGTGCCAGCAGGACCGGGACAGGGGGCACAGATACGCAGTATTTT; CDR3 protein: CASRTGTGGTDTQYF